Included here is one TCR beta chain sequence, with context. The entry originates in a study of blood T cell repertoires in COVID-19. Study information: Samples of COVID-19 (acute and convalescent) were obtained from the United States, Italy and Spain. Sources were T cells, B-cell-depleted T cells, or PBMCs; the material itself was cDNA or gDNA.

Original analysis: For nucleated cells, counts were estimated from reference gene primer amplification. The table came from immunoSEQ multiplex PCR; TCRdb's copy has only in-frame clones and leaves some out. Clone size and V and J calls were adopted from that table, with D and trimming inferred from the DNA. The table shows 85,000 to 130,000 clones, with 80% to 95% occurring only once. The CDR3 is 14 residues long. Trimming took off 6 bases at V and 5 bases at J, with 17 bases between the two ends. Germline lookup yields CDR1 MDHEN and CDR2 SYDVKM. V gene TRBV28 combines with J gene TRBJ2-7; TRBD2 is a possible D gene (6 bases). The TCR originated in a man in his fifties or sixties with acute or convalescent COVID-19. Input material: peripheral blood. The CDR3 region has the DNA TGTGCCAGCAGCCTCCTCCCGGGGGTCCACGAGCAGTACTTC. Translated: CASSLLPGVHEQYF.